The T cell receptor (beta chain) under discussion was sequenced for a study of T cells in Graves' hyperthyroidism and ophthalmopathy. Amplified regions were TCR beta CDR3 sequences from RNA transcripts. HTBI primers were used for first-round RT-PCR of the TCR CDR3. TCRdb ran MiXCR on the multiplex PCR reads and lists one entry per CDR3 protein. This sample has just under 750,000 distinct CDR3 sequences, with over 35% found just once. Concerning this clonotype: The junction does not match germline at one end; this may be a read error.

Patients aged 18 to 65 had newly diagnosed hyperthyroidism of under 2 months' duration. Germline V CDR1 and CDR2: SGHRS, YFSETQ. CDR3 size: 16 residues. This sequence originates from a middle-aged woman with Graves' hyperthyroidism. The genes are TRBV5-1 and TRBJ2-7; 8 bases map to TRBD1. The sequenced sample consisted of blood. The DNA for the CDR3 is TGTGCCAGCAGCGCCCGGGACAGGAGGTCCTCCTACGAGCAGTACTTC. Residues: CASSARDRRSSYEQYF.